These T cell receptor beta chains were read from a single sample in a study of T cells after yellow fever vaccination. TCRdb reanalysed the 5' RACE reads using MiXCR and keeps one entry per CDR3 protein. The table shows roughly 300,000 distinct CDR3 sequences, with around 7% occurring only once. The source material was PBMCs, sampled around 45 days after the first yellow fever vaccination. All receptors come from a man in his late teens or twenties who received the YFV17D yellow fever vaccine. The CDR3 runs from the conserved cysteine through the conserved F or W. The D gene is left open where the match is weak. The size of a clone is reported for some rows only, either as once, few or many, or as a class for expanded clones.

.	TRBV9	TRBJ2-3	TRBD2	CASSPKYTSGGMSDTQYF
.	TRBV7-8	TRBJ1-1	TRBD1	CASGPQGAVKGTEAFF
.	TRBV5-1	TRBJ2-2	TRBD1	CASSAGQGITGELFF
.	TRBV5-6	TRBJ2-7	.	CASSLRGRSYEQYF
few	TRBV19	TRBJ2-3	.	CASSPLVEDTQYF
few	TRBV6-4	TRBJ2-4	TRBD1	CASSTDRPSCFIQVQYF
.	TRBV6-1	TRBJ2-1	.	CASRSRGARLSYNEQFF
.	TRBV15	TRBJ2-2	.	CAISRQTVNTGELFF
few	TRBV12-3/TRBV12-4	TRBJ2-7	.	CASSLTYYEQYF
.	TRBV5-4	TRBJ1-1	.	CASSPLVGTNTEAFF
.	TRBV3-1	TRBJ2-5	.	CASSQEPGPEETQYF
few	TRBV4-1	TRBJ1-1	.	CASSPTLGEGDTEAFF
.	TRBV20-1	TRBJ2-1	TRBD2	CSARVGGGNEQFF
few	TRBV7-9	TRBJ1-2	TRBD1	CASSSVGTGFYYGYTF
few	TRBV18	TRBJ2-5	.	CASSPMALKETQYF
.	TRBV12-3/TRBV12-4	TRBJ2-2	.	CASSRGAYTGELFF
.	TRBV6-2/TRBV6-3	TRBJ1-6	.	CASKKDNLNSPLHF
.	TRBV20-1	TRBJ2-7	.	CSARDRLQASYEQYF
many	TRBV19	TRBJ2-5	.	CASIGKTQETQYF
.	TRBV4-2	TRBJ1-2	.	CASSQEVGVAGPDGYTF
.	TRBV4-3	TRBJ2-7	.	CASSQDSSTGDYEQYF
many	TRBV6-5	TRBJ2-1	.	CASSSTGARREQFF
few	TRBV12-3/TRBV12-4	TRBJ2-3	TRBD2	CASSIAGTSMADTQYF
.	TRBV30	TRBJ1-2	.	CAWSAGAYGYTF
.	TRBV5-1	TRBJ2-3	TRBD2	CASSLSTGGGTQYF
many	TRBV7-9	TRBJ2-1	TRBD1	CASSPDRGSDEQFF
.	TRBV5-4	TRBJ2-3	.	CASSWLGSGSTDTQYF
few	TRBV7-8	TRBJ1-6	.	CASSSRAVFNSPLHF
.	TRBV7-6	TRBJ2-3	TRBD2	CASRLAGGLTDTQYF
few	TRBV6-1	TRBJ2-3	.	CASTTAARDTQYF
.	TRBV10-2	TRBJ2-7	.	CASSASGSSYEQYF
few	TRBV3-1	TRBJ2-3	.	CASSHSNSETQYF